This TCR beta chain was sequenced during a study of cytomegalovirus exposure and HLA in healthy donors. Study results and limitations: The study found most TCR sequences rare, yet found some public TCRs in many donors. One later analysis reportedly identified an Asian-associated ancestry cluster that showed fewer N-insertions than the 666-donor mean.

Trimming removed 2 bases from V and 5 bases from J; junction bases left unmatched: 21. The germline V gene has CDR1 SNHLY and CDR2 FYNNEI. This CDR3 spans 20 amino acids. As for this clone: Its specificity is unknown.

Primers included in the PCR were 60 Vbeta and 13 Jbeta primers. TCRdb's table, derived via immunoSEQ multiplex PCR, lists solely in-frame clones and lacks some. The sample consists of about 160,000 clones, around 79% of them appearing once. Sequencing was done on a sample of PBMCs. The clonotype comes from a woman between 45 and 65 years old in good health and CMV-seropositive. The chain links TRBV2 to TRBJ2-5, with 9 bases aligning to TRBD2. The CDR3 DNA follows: TGTGCCAGCAGTGAAAATCGGTGGTCATTGCGGGGGGGCCATCGGGAGACCCAGTACTTC. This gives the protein CASSENRWSLRGGHRETQYF.